This record looks at one T cell receptor (beta chain) sequence and its context. Germline V CDR1 and CDR2: SGDLS, YYNGEE. CDR3 length equals 12 residues. The V and J ends lost 4 bases and 9 bases respectively, with 11 bases between them. The data originate from a study of blood T cell repertoires in COVID-19. Profiling relied on immunoSEQ multiplex PCR, and the TCRdb table lists in-frame clones only, not all of them. Among some 450,000 clones, 88% were seen once, and the ten largest hold over 9.5%. The rearrangement uses TRBV9 and TRBJ2-1; TRBD2 might be the D (5 bases). The specimen sequenced was peripheral blood. This clonotype was sampled from a woman aged 50 to 60 with COVID-19, enrolled during active disease. CDR3 sequence (DNA): TGTGCCAGCAGCCCGGGAAGCGGTGAGCAGTTCTTC. Translated, it gives CASSPGSGEQFF.